Presented here are 19 T cell receptor beta chains from one specimen sequenced in a study of identical twins. TCRdb independently ran MiXCR on the 5' RACE reads; one entry per CDR3 protein. This table has 1,800,000 or so distinct CDR3 sequences, about 30% appearing once. Material for sequencing was cord blood. The receptors originated from a newborn girl in good health.

This clonotype has just a few counts. The J gene is TRBJ1-2, the V gene TRBV28; D perhaps matches TRBD1 (6 bases). V lost 5 bases to trimming and J lost 7 bases, with 17 bases between them. The CDR3 spans 14 residues. From germline, CDR1 is MDHEN and CDR2 SYDVKM. The CDR3 spells CASSPNRAGGGYTF. In DNA form, the CDR3 reads TGTGCCAGCAGTCCAAACAGGGCTGGGGGTGGCTACACCTTC.

As DNA, the CDR3 is TGTGCCAGCAGTGAAAAGGTAGCGGTTCGGGGTTCGAACAATGAGCAGTTCTTC. Translated: CASSEKVAVRGSNNEQFF. The gene calls are TRBV6-1 and TRBJ2-1, with a possible D match to TRBD2 (6 bases). This CDR3 comprises 18 residues. V dropped 2 bases and J dropped 5 bases, with 22 bases sitting between them. CDR1 is MNHNS and CDR2 is SASEGT in the germline V gene.

A few counts support this clonotype. This chain uses TRBV3-1 with TRBJ2-3; TRBD2 matches at 12 bases. V lost 0 bases and J lost 5; bases outside the gene matches: 15. The CDR3 is made up of 20 amino acids. CDR1 is LGHDT and CDR2 is YNNKEL in the germline V gene (reference sequence). CDR3 sequence: CASSQESPWTSGMGVDTQYF. CDR3 sequence (DNA): TGTGCCAGCAGCCAAGAGAGTCCTTGGACTAGCGGGATGGGGGTAGATACGCAGTATTTT.

V is TRBV6-5 and J is TRBJ2-3; perhaps TRBD2 as D (6 bases). Trimming stripped 4 bases from V and 7 bases from J, with 18 bases between. This CDR3 has 15 amino acids. Germline lookup yields CDR1 MNHEY and CDR2 SVGAGI. The CDR3 nucleotides are TGTGCCAGCAGTTCCCGGGGAGGCCCACTAAATACGCAGTATTTT. Translated: CASSSRGGPLNTQYF.

The chain joins TRBV6-1 to TRBJ2-4, with D unclear. CDR1 is MNHNS and CDR2 is SASEGT in the germline V gene. The germline V and J ends were trimmed by 2 bases and 5 bases, with 7 bases remaining between them. The CDR3 totals 13 residues. CDR3 nucleotide sequence: TGTGCCAGCAGTGAATATCGCGAAAACATTCAGTACTTC. This translates into CASSEYRENIQYF.

This clonotype was observed many times. The chain carries TRBV20-1 and TRBJ1-2; TRBD1 might be the D (5 bases). Germline CDR1 and CDR2: DFQATT and SNEGSKA (reference sequence). This CDR3 contains 13 residues. V lost 5 bases to trimming and J lost 3 bases, with 13 bases between them. The CDR3 spells CSAATGRDYGYTF. CDR3 in DNA: TGCAGTGCTGCGACGGGGCGCGACTATGGCTACACCTTC.

This clonotype was seen many times. The J gene is TRBJ2-1, the V gene TRBV20-1, with D perhaps matching TRBD1 (5 bases). The CDR3 runs 13 residues. Looked up from germline, CDR1 is DFQATT and CDR2 is SNEGSKA (reference sequence). Trimming shortened V by 3 bases and J by 12 bases, and 18 bases separated the two germline ends. CDR3 region: CSASLDIAGWQFF. In DNA, the CDR3 is TGCAGTGCTAGCTTGGACATAGCAGGTTGGCAGTTCTTC.

This chain uses TRBV2 with TRBJ2-5; D gene uncertain. This CDR3 has 16 residues. Germline-derived CDR1 and CDR2 are SNHLY and FYNNEI. The V end lost 7 bases, the J end lost 11 bases, and 29 bases lay between the germline ends. CDR3 nucleotide sequence: TGTGCCAGCACATACGTCCCCTTCAGGTCCCGCAGTACGCAGTACTTC. Protein sequence: CASTYVPFRSRSTQYF.

J is TRBJ1-5 and V is TRBV4-1; 7 nucleotides match TRBD1. This CDR3 is built from 16 residues. V lost 2 bases and J lost 1; bases outside the gene matches: 5. Germline V gene lookup returns CDR1 MGHRA and CDR2 YSYEKL. The CDR3 is CASSQLTGVSNQPQHF. The CDR3 nucleotides read TGCGCCAGCAGCCAATTAACAGGGGTGAGCAATCAGCCCCAGCATTTT.

CDR3 amino acids: CSARVGTGLNIQYF. As DNA, the CDR3 is TGCAGTGCTAGAGTTGGGACGGGGCTAAACATTCAGTACTTC. The J gene is TRBJ2-4, the V gene TRBV20-1; D tentatively fits TRBD1 or TRBD2 (5 bases each). This CDR3 is built from 14 residues. Germline V gives CDR1 DFQATT, CDR2 SNEGSKA (reference sequence). V dropped 1 base and J dropped 6 bases, with 13 bases sitting between them.

The chain is built from TRBV6-1 and TRBJ1-2; TRBD1 might be the D (6 bases). CDR1 MNHNS and CDR2 SASEGT come from the germline V gene. V was trimmed by 0 bases and J by 4 bases, leaving 9 bases between them. The length of the CDR3 is 14 residues. CDR3 in DNA: TGTGCCAGCAGTGAAGCTGACAGGATCTATGGCTACACCTTC. This gives the protein CASSEADRIYGYTF.

This chain uses TRBV27 with TRBJ2-2; D is perhaps TRBD1 or TRBD2 (6 bases each). Trimming shortened V by 2 bases and J by 1 base, and 11 bases separated the two germline ends. The CDR3 runs 16 residues. Germline assignment: CDR1 MNHEY and CDR2 SMNVEV (reference sequence). DNA for the CDR3: TGTGCCAGCAGTTTAAGGGGGACTCGGAACACCGGGGAGCTGTTTTTT. Translation: CASSLRGTRNTGELFF.

The chain joins TRBV6-6 to TRBJ2-7, with TRBD1 identical over 7 bases. With the DNA end fitting TRBJ2-5 better, the J assignment may be wrong. CDR3 length: 15 residues. Germline V gives CDR1 MNHNY, CDR2 SVGAGI (reference sequence). The CDR3 DNA is TGTGCCAGCAGTTACTCCCCGACAGGGAAAGAGACCCAGTACTTC. Its translation: CASSYSPTGKETQYF.

This clonotype turned up a few times. The CDR3 DNA sequence: TGTGCCAGCAGCGTAGAGGGGGCGGACTATGGCTACACCTTC. This encodes CASSVEGADYGYTF. V is TRBV9 and J is TRBJ1-2; 7 nucleotides line up with TRBD1. Trimming cost V 0 bases and J 3 bases; bases outside gene matches: 2. The CDR3 has 14 residues. Germline V gene data show CDR1 as SGDLS and CDR2 as YYNGEE.

There are a few counts of this clonotype. The CDR3 protein is CSVTPLGLAKNIQYF. The CDR3 nucleotides read TGCAGTGTAACGCCCCTTGGTCTAGCCAAAAACATTCAGTACTTC. The V gene is TRBV20-1, the J gene TRBJ2-4; D ambiguous. This CDR3 has 15 residues. V was cut by 7 bases and J by 0 bases, with 16 bases left in between. CDR1 is DFQATT, CDR2 SNEGSKA, per germline (reference sequence).

Concerning this clonotype itself: Being one base from a much bigger clone, this may be a read error. The genes are TRBV29-1 and TRBJ2-5; D remains unclear. Near its end, the DNA agrees better with TRBJ2-1, so the J call may be wrong. Germline V gene sequence: CDR1 SQVTM, CDR2 ANQGSEA. The CDR3 runs 11 residues. CDR3 in amino acids: CSVLVQETQFF. As DNA, the CDR3 is TGCAGCGTTTTGGTCCAAGAGACCCAGTTCTTC.

V and J are TRBV3-1 and TRBJ2-5; 8 positions agree with TRBD2. The J segment lost 11 bases and the V segment lost 5 bases, leaving 16 bases of the junction unmatched. Germline values: CDR1 LGHDT, CDR2 YNNKEL (reference sequence). The length of the CDR3 is 15 residues. The CDR3 is CASSSRGGPYNEQYF. The CDR3 DNA reads TGTGCCAGCAGCTCACGCGGGGGGCCCTACAATGAGCAGTACTTC.

The V gene is TRBV4-2, the J gene TRBJ2-7; D ambiguous. The germline V and J ends were trimmed by 4 bases and 7 bases, with 17 bases remaining between them. The germline CDR1 and CDR2 sequences are LGHNA and YNFKEQ. The CDR3 spans 14 residues. CDR3 loop: CASSRASPDNEQYF. CDR3 DNA sequence: TGTGCCAGCAGCCGCGCCTCACCCGACAATGAGCAGTACTTC.

This clonotype was detected only a few times. The CDR3 region is CASRSETTTYNEQFF. CDR3 DNA: TGCGCCAGCAGAAGTGAGACTACGACCTACAATGAGCAGTTCTTC. The chain combines TRBV5-1 with TRBJ2-1; D possibly corresponds to TRBD2 (5 bases). V was cut by 5 bases and J by 2 bases, with 14 bases left in between. CDR1 is SGHRS, CDR2 YFSETQ, per germline. The CDR3 is made up of 15 amino acids.